These 31 T cell receptor beta chains came from one sample sequenced in a study of cytomegalovirus exposure and HLA in healthy donors. PCR amplification relied on 60 Vbeta primers (plus 13 Jbeta primers). Libraries were prepared by immunoSEQ multiplex PCR; TCRdb keeps only in-frame clonotypes and omits some of them. The sample has 100,000 to 150,000 clones. Sequencing input: PBMCs. The receptors stem from a middle-aged woman in good health and CMV-seronegative.

CDR3 region: CASRGQGDSYNEQFF. The CDR3 bases are TGTGCCAGCAGGGGACAGGGAGACTCCTACAATGAGCAGTTCTTC. The gene calls are TRBV2 and TRBJ2-1; 9 nucleotides match TRBD1. The V gene end was trimmed by 6 bases and the J gene end by 0 bases; junction bases not matched to a gene: 3. Germline CDR1 and CDR2: SNHLY and FYNNEI. The CDR3 sequence is 15 residues long.

The chain joins TRBV28 to TRBJ1-2; a weak D match, TRBD1 (5 bases). Trimming shortened V by 4 bases and J by 3 bases, and 12 bases separated the two germline ends. Germline V gene data show CDR1 as MDHEN and CDR2 as SYDVKM. The CDR3 covers 14 residues. CDR3 bases: TGTGCCAGCAGTTCACGGGGGGTTTACTATGGCTACACCTTC. Its protein product is CASSSRGVYYGYTF.

This chain uses TRBV27 with TRBJ1-5, with D perhaps matching TRBD1 (5 bases). The V and J ends lost 3 bases and 2 bases respectively, with 11 bases between them. The germline V gene has CDR1 MNHEY and CDR2 SMNVEV (reference sequence). This CDR3 spans 15 amino acids. CDR3 in amino acids: CASSLQGAGNQPQHF. CDR3 DNA sequence: TGTGCCAGCAGTTTGCAAGGGGCAGGCAATCAGCCCCAGCATTTT.

The chain has TRBV5-6 and TRBJ1-5; a weak D match, TRBD1 (5 bases). Germline CDR1 SGHDT, CDR2 YYEEEE. The CDR3 has 15 amino acids. V lost 4 bases and J lost 6, with 17 bases in between. The CDR3 DNA reads as TGTGCCAGCAGCGGGGGTCTCGGGAGGAGTCAGCCCCAGCATTTT. This gives the protein CASSGGLGRSQPQHF.

This sequence joins TRBV28 and TRBJ2-2; 10 bases match TRBD1. From germline, CDR1 is MDHEN and CDR2 SYDVKM. The CDR3 has 18 amino acids. J lost 0 bases, V lost 10 bases, and 14 bases had no gene match. The DNA for the CDR3 is TGTGCCAACCCGGGACAGGGGCGCCCCCGTCCGAACACCGGGGAGCTGTTTTTT. Protein product: CANPGQGRPRPNTGELFF.

The V call is TRBV7-2, the J call TRBJ1-2; tentative D call: TRBD1 (5 bases). The CDR3 contains 13 residues. The germline CDR1 and CDR2 sequences are SGHTA and FQGNSA. Between the trimmed V and J ends, which lost 7 bases and 8 bases, there was a span of 17 bases. This CDR3 is CASTQTVWSGYTF. CDR3 DNA: TGTGCCAGCACCCAGACAGTGTGGAGCGGCTACACCTTC.

As regards this clone: Different DNA sequences within this sample yield the same CDR3. The V gene is TRBV5-1, the J gene TRBJ2-5; possible D gene TRBD2, 5 bases. This CDR3 has 13 residues. The V end lost 0 bases, the J end lost 5 bases, and 8 bases lay between the germline ends. CDR1 and CDR2 from the germline V gene are SGHRS and YFSETQ. The CDR3 loop reads CASSLGRGETQYF. In nucleotides, the CDR3 is TGCGCCAGCAGCTTGGGTAGAGGGGAGACCCAGTACTTC.

J is TRBJ1-1 and V is TRBV7-6; 7 bases are shared with TRBD1. V was pared by 1 base and J by 5 bases, with 4 bases of the junction left unmatched. From germline, CDR1 is SGHVS and CDR2 FNYEAQ. The CDR3 is 14 residues long. The CDR3 loop is CASSLGQGETEAFF. Here the CDR3 DNA reads TGTGCCAGCAGCTTAGGACAGGGTGAGACTGAAGCTTTCTTT.

CDR3 coding DNA: TGTGCCAGCTCACCTGGAGGAAGCTATGGCTACACCTTC. Translating it yields CASSPGGSYGYTF. The chain carries TRBV18 and TRBJ1-2; D gene uncertain. Germline CDR1 reads KGHSH; CDR2 reads LQKENI. The CDR3 contains 13 residues. Trimming removed 3 bases from V and 4 bases from J, with 9 bases in between.

As regards this clone: Distinct nucleotide sequences in the sample also encode this CDR3. This rearrangement joins TRBV5-5 to TRBJ1-5; no clear D gene. The V end lost 0 bases, the J end lost 3 bases, and 7 bases lay between the germline ends. Germline CDR1 is SGHKS and CDR2 is YYEKEE (reference sequence). This CDR3 is built from 14 residues. The CDR3 spells CASSLDRINQPQHF. The CDR3 DNA sequence: TGTGCCAGCAGCTTGGACAGAATCAATCAGCCCCAGCATTTT.

The V and J genes are TRBV7-2 and TRBJ1-5, with no clear D. V lost 3 bases and J 7 bases, leaving 7 bases between the germline ends. Germline V gene lookup returns CDR1 SGHTA and CDR2 FQGNSA. The CDR3 extends over 12 amino acids. CDR3 sequence reads: CASSFFLQPQHF. The CDR3 DNA follows: TGTGCCAGCAGCTTCTTCTTACAGCCCCAGCATTTT.

The chain uses TRBV6-1 and TRBJ1-1, with D possibly matching TRBD1 (6 bases). This CDR3 contains 13 residues. V was trimmed by 6 bases and J by 6 bases, leaving 14 bases between them. Germline-derived CDR1 and CDR2 are MNHNS and SASEGT. The CDR3 protein is CASSEQGNAEAFF. Written as DNA, the CDR3 is TGTGCCAGCAGCGAACAGGGAAACGCTGAAGCTTTCTTT.

V gene TRBV5-6 combines with J gene TRBJ1-6, with a tentative D call TRBD1 (6 bases). V was pared by 7 bases and J by 1 base, with 18 bases between. The CDR3 length is 17 residues. CDR1 and CDR2 from the germline V gene are SGHDT and YYEEEE. The CDR3 nucleotides read TGTGCCAGCTTCGGCAGGGGCTATGGGTCCTATAATTCACCCCTCCACTTT. Amino acids: CASFGRGYGSYNSPLHF. The whole variable domain, remainder taken from reference TRBV5-6 and TRBJ1-6, is DAGVTQSPTHLIKTRGQQVTLRCSPKSGHDTVSWYQQALGQGPQFIFQYYEEEERQRGNFPDRFSGHQFPNYSSELNVNALLLGDSALYLCASFGRGYGSYNSPLHFGNGTRLTVT.

The rearrangement joins TRBV7-3 to TRBJ2-1, with 7 bases lining up with TRBD1. The CDR3 is 16 residues long. The ends lost 5 bases at V and 3 bases at J; junction bases unmatched: 10. Germline loops: CDR1 SGHTA, CDR2 FQGTGA. CDR3: CASSRSPGTDYNEQFF. The DNA for the CDR3 is TGTGCCAGCAGCCGGTCCCCGGGGACAGACTACAATGAGCAGTTCTTC.

The rearrangement joins TRBV11-2 to TRBJ1-1, with D unclear. The CDR3 length is 14 residues. Germline V gene sequence: CDR1 SGHAT, CDR2 FQNNGV. The ends were cut back, 3 bases at V and 1 base at J, with 9 bases in the middle. For the CDR3, the DNA is TGTGCCAGCAGCTTTATGACTCAGAACACTGAAGCTTTCTTT. Amino acids: CASSFMTQNTEAFF.

This chain connects TRBV5-1 to TRBJ2-5; tentatively, D is TRBD1 (6 bases). The J call may be in error: the DNA end matches TRBJ2-7 better. Germline V CDR1 and CDR2: SGHRS, YFSETQ. CDR3 length equals 13 residues. The CDR3, as DNA: TGCGCCAGCAGCAGGGGGTCGGAATACGAGCAGTACTTC. As protein: CASSRGSEYEQYF.

This chain uses TRBV7-2 with TRBJ2-3; tentatively, D is TRBD2 (5 bases). Trimming took off 5 bases at V and 2 bases at J, with 14 bases between the two ends. The CDR3 totals 15 residues. Per the germline V gene, CDR1 is SGHTA and CDR2 is FQGNSA. Written as DNA, the CDR3 is TGTGCCAGCAGCGCCTCGCCGGGGTTCACAGATACGCAGTATTTT. Protein product: CASSASPGFTDTQYF.

On this clone itself: Other DNA sequences of this sample code for an identical CDR3. The chain employs TRBV29-1 and TRBJ1-5, with 8 bases matching TRBD1. Unmatched junction bases numbered 1, after V lost 4 bases and J lost 2 bases. The CDR3 spans 13 residues. The germline V gene encodes CDR1 SQVTM and CDR2 ANQGSEA. CDR3 sequence (DNA): TGCAGCGTTGGGGGACAGGGCAATCAGCCCCAGCATTTT. It encodes CSVGGQGNQPQHF.

The chain links TRBV19 to TRBJ2-2; 9 nucleotides match TRBD2. J gave up 4 bases and V 5 bases, and 11 bases lay outside the gene matches. This CDR3 contains 17 residues. Germline CDR1 and CDR2: LNHDA and SQIVND (reference sequence). CDR3 region: CASSDTPGLAFTGELFF. In DNA, the CDR3 is TGTGCCAGTAGTGACACCCCCGGACTAGCGTTCACCGGGGAGCTGTTTTTT.

Concerning this clone itself: Different DNA sequences within this sample yield the same CDR3. This chain links TRBV11-2 with TRBJ1-2; D remains unclear. The CDR3 loop spans 14 amino acids. Germline CDR1 and CDR2: SGHAT and FQNNGV. Deletions cut 5 bases from V and 1 base from J, with 11 bases between. The CDR3 reads CASSLEAGNYGYTF. CDR3 DNA: TGTGCCAGCAGCCTGGAGGCCGGTAACTATGGCTACACCTTC. The entire variable domain, with the rest obtained from reference TRBV11-2 and TRBJ1-2, is as follows: EAGVAQSPRYKIIEKRQSVAFWCNPISGHATLYWYQQILGQGPKLLIQFQNNGVVDDSQLPKDRFSAERLKGVDSTLKIQPAKLEDSAVYLCASSLEAGNYGYTFGSGTRLTVV.

The rearrangement joins TRBV6-1 to TRBJ1-6; D remains unclear. Trimming cost V 3 bases and J 4 bases, with 4 bases left between them. The germline V gene has CDR1 MNHNS and CDR2 SASEGT. The CDR3 has 13 residues. CDR3 DNA sequence: TGTGCCAGCAGTGACCAGTATAATTCACCCCTCCACTTT. Its translation: CASSDQYNSPLHF.

The chain couples TRBV28 to TRBJ2-7; weak D call: TRBD1 (6 bases). In germline, CDR1 is MDHEN, CDR2 SYDVKM. There are 13 residues in the CDR3. The V end lost 7 bases, the J end lost 4 bases, and 14 bases lay between the germline ends. The CDR3 protein is CASITTGLYEQYF. CDR3 bases: TGTGCCAGCATAACCACAGGGCTTTACGAGCAGTACTTC.

Comment on this clone: At one end, the junction sequence differs from germline, possibly due to a read error. V is TRBV7-7 and J is TRBJ2-2, with D hard to call. This CDR3 is 14 amino acids long. Per germline, CDR1 SSHAT and CDR2 FNYEAQ (reference sequence). Written as DNA, the CDR3 is TGTGCTAGCAGCTTATCTTACAGATCCGGGGAGCTGTTTTTT. It is translated as CASSLSYRSGELFF.

V gene TRBV9 combines with J gene TRBJ2-3; D may be TRBD2 (5 bases). Germline CDR1 SGDLS, CDR2 YYNGEE. The V end lost 0 bases, the J end lost 5 bases, and 10 bases lay between the germline ends. CDR3 size: 14 residues. CDR3 loop: CASSVELVQDTQYF. The CDR3 DNA is TGTGCCAGCAGCGTAGAACTAGTACAAGATACGCAGTATTTT.

The chain has TRBV10-2 and TRBJ1-5, with unresolved D. The CDR3 extends over 12 amino acids. Looked up from germline, CDR1 is WSHSY and CDR2 is SAAADI. V was clipped by 8 bases and J by 4 bases, with 9 bases between them. CDR3 DNA sequence: TGCGCCAGCGGGGAGGGTAATCAGCCCCAGCATTTT. Residues: CASGEGNQPQHF.

The chain uses TRBV7-2 and TRBJ1-3; 9 nucleotides agree with TRBD1. Looked up from germline, CDR1 is SGHTA and CDR2 is FQGNSA. CDR3 length: 14 amino acids. After removal of 5 bases from V and 8 bases from J, the junction contained 7 bases not matched to a gene. The CDR3 DNA is TGTGCCAGCAGCCCTGGGACAGGGAGAGACACCATATATTTT. Its translation: CASSPGTGRDTIYF.

The chain links TRBV6-5 to TRBJ2-7; 8 nucleotides match TRBD2. The CDR3 length is 15 residues. CDR1 is MNHEY and CDR2 is SVGAGI in the germline V gene. V trimming: 6 bases; J trimming: 7 bases; junction bases outside the gene matches: 14. CDR3 residues: CASSRGGLVAGEQYV. CDR3 nucleotides: TGTGCCAGCAGCCGGGGGGGGTTGGTGGCTGGGGAGCAGTACGTC.

The rearrangement links TRBV21-1 to TRBJ1-2; the tabulated D call, TRBD1, remains unverified against the DNA. TRBV21-1 is a known pseudogene. CDR3 length: 14 residues. CDR3 DNA: TGTGCCAGCAGCAAAGACCGACAGGCACATGGCTACACCTTC. Its translation: CASSKDRQAHGYTF.

The rearrangement uses TRBV21-1 and TRBJ1-5; the D call in the table, TRBD1, was not verified against the DNA. TRBV21-1 is a pseudogene segment. This CDR3 has 16 residues. The CDR3 loop is CASSKPQGAGNQPQHF. The DNA for the CDR3 is TGTGCCAGCAGCAAACCGCAGGGGGCGGGCAATCAGCCCCAGCATTTT.

The chain recombines TRBV5-6 with TRBJ2-5; TRBD2 matches at 9 bases. V trimming: 1 base; J trimming: 4 bases; junction bases outside the gene matches: 2. This CDR3 is 14 amino acids long. Germline V lookup: CDR1 SGHDT, CDR2 YYEEEE. The CDR3, as DNA: TGTGCCAGCAGCTTGTTTAGCGGGGGAGAGACCCAGTACTTC. Amino acids: CASSLFSGGETQYF.

V gene TRBV6-6 combines with J gene TRBJ2-2; 8 bases are shared with TRBD1. Trimming removed 6 bases from V and 7 bases from J; junction bases left unmatched: 4. The germline V gene has CDR1 MNHNY and CDR2 SVGAGI (reference sequence). This CDR3 region has 13 residues. The CDR3 is CASRSQGDGELFF. The CDR3, as DNA: TGTGCCAGCAGGTCACAGGGGGACGGGGAGCTGTTTTTT.